One and the same sample provided the 27 T cell receptor beta chains below, sequenced in a study of cytomegalovirus exposure and HLA in healthy donors. Use of 60 Vbeta and 13 Jbeta primers characterized the PCR. Measured with immunoSEQ multiplex PCR; TCRdb has only the in-frame clones, and not every one. The sample has over 110,000 clones, roughly 80% seen once. Sequencing was performed on PBMCs. Receptors were obtained from a female donor in good health and CMV-seronegative.

This chain connects TRBV5-4 to TRBJ1-2; 8 bases map to TRBD1. The CDR3 has 15 amino acids. Unmatched junction bases numbered 11, after V lost 3 bases and J lost 7 bases. Germline V gene sequence: CDR1 SGHNT, CDR2 YYREEE (reference sequence). CDR3 nucleotide sequence: TGTGCCAGCAGCTCGCCTACCGACAGGGGACGTGGCTACACCTTC. This gives the protein CASSSPTDRGRGYTF. Supplemented by reference TRBV5-4 and TRBJ1-2, the full variable domain reads ETGVTQSPTHLIKTRGQQVTLRCSSQSGHNTVSWYQQALGQGPQFIFQYYREEENGRGNFPPRFSGLQFPNYSSELNVNALELDDSALYLCASSSPTDRGRGYTFGSGTRLTVV.

The chain uses TRBV27 and TRBJ2-7; 9 bases agree with TRBD2. This CDR3 contains 15 residues. V shed 2 bases, J shed 2 bases, and the junction held 4 bases outside the gene matches. Per the germline V gene, CDR1 is MNHEY and CDR2 is SMNVEV (reference sequence). As DNA, the CDR3 is TGTGCCAGCAGTTTAGCGGGGGGGTACCCCTACGAGCAGTACTTC. This sequence encodes CASSLAGGYPYEQYF.

Written as DNA, the CDR3 is TGTGCCTGGGGACTTAGCGGGAGCTCCTACAATGAGCAGTTCTTC. Translation: CAWGLSGSSYNEQFF. The rearrangement links TRBV30 to TRBJ2-1; 9 bases align to TRBD2. The CDR3 spans 15 residues. V shed 5 bases, J shed 0 bases, and the junction held 5 bases outside the gene matches. The V gene's germline CDR1 is GTSNPN and CDR2 SVGIG (reference sequence).

A remark on this clone: A read error may account for a junction end that differs from germline. This chain uses TRBV5-4 with TRBJ1-6; D remains ambiguous. CDR1 is SGHNT, CDR2 YYREEE, per germline (reference sequence). The CDR3 has 14 residues. Here the CDR3 reads CASSFPWANSALHF. DNA for the CDR3: TGTGCCAGCAGCTTTCCATGGGCCAATTCAGCCCTCCACTTT.

This clone appeared a few times. J is TRBJ2-6 and V is TRBV9, with TRBD2 matching over 7 bases. J gave up 12 bases and V 0 bases, and 9 bases lay outside the gene matches. The CDR3 sequence is 15 residues long. The germline CDR1 and CDR2 sequences are SGDLS and YYNGEE. The CDR3 loop reads CASSVASGLITVLTF. CDR3 sequence (DNA): TGTGCCAGCAGCGTAGCTTCGGGACTAATCACCGTCCTGACTTTC.

This chain connects TRBV28 to TRBJ1-2; D uncertain. V lost 6 bases to trimming and J lost 4 bases, with 12 bases between them. The CDR3 sequence is 13 residues long. Germline-derived CDR1 and CDR2 are MDHEN and SYDVKM. The CDR3 is CASSFSRGYGYTF. CDR3 nucleotides: TGTGCCAGCAGCTTTTCCCGCGGCTATGGCTACACCTTC.

The chain has TRBV6-4 and TRBJ2-3; 9 bases map to TRBD1. The CDR3 length is 14 residues. The junction had 3 bases not matched to a gene; V was cut back by 6 bases and J by 2 bases. Germline CDR1 and CDR2: MRHNA and SNTAGT. This chain's CDR3 is CASSRTGDTDTQYF. The CDR3 DNA follows: TGTGCCAGCAGCCGGACAGGGGACACAGATACGCAGTATTTT.

V gene TRBV4-1 combines with J gene TRBJ1-2; 10 bases fit TRBD1. This CDR3 comprises 17 residues. Germline V CDR1 and CDR2: MGHRA, YSYEKL. V trimming: 4 bases; J trimming: 4 bases; junction bases outside the gene matches: 12. As DNA, the CDR3 is TGCGCCAGCAGCCCCGGGACAGGGGCCTTCTACTCCTATGGCTACACCTTC. Amino acid sequence: CASSPGTGAFYSYGYTF.

This chain joins TRBV5-4 and TRBJ2-3; 13 positions match TRBD2. This CDR3 is 17 amino acids long. The V gene's germline CDR1 is SGHNT and CDR2 YYREEE (reference sequence). After removal of 3 bases from V and 5 bases from J, the junction contained 9 bases not matched to a gene. The CDR3 loop reads CASSSLGLAGVGDTQYF. For the CDR3, the DNA is TGTGCCAGCAGCTCCCTCGGACTAGCGGGAGTCGGAGATACGCAGTATTTT.

The gene calls are TRBV18 and TRBJ2-1; possible D gene TRBD2, 6 bases. CDR3 size: 16 residues. Germline CDR1 KGHSH, CDR2 LQKENI. Trimming cost V 3 bases and J 0 bases, with 12 bases left between them. CDR3 in amino acids: CASSPGDGSSYNEQFF. In nucleotides, the CDR3 is TGTGCCAGCTCACCCGGGGACGGGAGCTCCTACAATGAGCAGTTCTTC.

This clone was seen only a few times. In DNA, the CDR3 is TGTGCCACAAGAGAGGCTGGGACAGGGAAAGCTCTCGGCTACACCTTC. Its protein product is CATREAGTGKALGYTF. V usage is TRBV15 and J usage is TRBJ1-2; 9 bases are shared with TRBD1. Germline values: CDR1 LNHNV, CDR2 YYDKDF (reference sequence). The junction had 19 bases not matched to a gene; V was cut back by 9 bases and J by 8 bases. CDR3 length: 16 residues.

The CDR3 reads CASSPGGEPQETQYF. Written as DNA, the CDR3 is TGTGCCAGCAGCCCAGGCGGGGAACCCCAAGAGACCCAGTACTTC. The chain is built from TRBV7-3 and TRBJ2-5; D may be TRBD2 (6 bases). The CDR3 sequence is 15 residues long. With 5 bases removed from V and 1 base from J, the gap between germline ends came to 14 bases. In germline, CDR1 is SGHTA, CDR2 FQGTGA.

The gene calls are TRBV7-8 and TRBJ2-1, with TRBD2 identical over 11 bases. This CDR3 region has 18 residues. Losses at the gene ends were 5 bases for V and 6 bases for J; bases not matched to a gene: 15. Per germline, CDR1 SGHVS and CDR2 FQNEAQ. The CDR3 coding sequence is TGTGCCAGCAGCCTTCCACTGAGACTAGCGGGAATCGCCAATGAGCAGTTCTTC. It encodes CASSLPLRLAGIANEQFF.

The chain carries TRBV25-1 and TRBJ1-2, with D tentatively TRBD1 (5 bases). The CDR3 is 13 residues long. CDR1 and CDR2 from the germline V gene are MGHDK and SYGVNS. The V end lost 3 bases, the J end lost 1 base, and 6 bases lay between the germline ends. As DNA, the CDR3 is TGTGCCAGCAGTGACAGGGATAACTATGGCTACACCTTC. It yields the protein CASSDRDNYGYTF.

The chain couples TRBV30 to TRBJ2-5; 7 nucleotides match TRBD1. With V trimmed by 0 bases and J by 5 bases, 9 bases remained unmatched. The germline gives CDR1 GTSNPN, CDR2 SVGIG (reference sequence). The CDR3 runs 15 residues. CDR3 residues: CAWSVYRGARETQYF. The CDR3 coding sequence is TGTGCCTGGAGTGTATACAGGGGCGCTCGGGAGACCCAGTACTTC.

The V gene is TRBV2, the J gene TRBJ2-7; no clear D gene. Germline V lookup: CDR1 SNHLY, CDR2 FYNNEI. The CDR3 is 13 residues long. Trimming left V 6 bases short and J 3 bases short, with 12 bases between. The CDR3, as DNA: TGTGCCAGCAGCCCCTGGTCGAGCTACGAGCAGTACTTC. Residues: CASSPWSSYEQYF.

The chain combines TRBV7-6 with TRBJ2-2, with 10 bases aligning to TRBD2. The CDR3 spans 16 residues. Germline CDR1 SGHVS, CDR2 FNYEAQ. The V and J ends lost 3 bases and 5 bases, in that order; junction bases with no gene match: 6. CDR3 amino acids: CASSLSGGGRTGELFF. CDR3 DNA sequence: TGTGCCAGCAGCTTGAGCGGGGGGGGGCGGACCGGGGAGCTGTTTTTT.

The chain combines TRBV28 with TRBJ2-3; maybe TRBD2 (6 bases). Trimming took 5 bases from V and 2 from J, leaving 17 bases between them. The CDR3 contains 16 residues. CDR1 is MDHEN, CDR2 SYDVKM, per germline. DNA for the CDR3: TGTGCCAGCAGTAGACTAGGGATTACGTACACAGATACGCAGTATTTT. Its translation: CASSRLGITYTDTQYF.

Details on this clone: A read error may produce the germline difference seen at one junction end. The chain has TRBV5-1 and TRBJ1-2; D is possibly TRBD1 (6 bases). The CDR3 length is 13 residues. The germline V gene has CDR1 SGHRS and CDR2 YFSETQ. The CDR3 reads CASSLDRDYGYPF. CDR3 in DNA: TGCGCCAGCAGCTTGGACAGGGACTATGGCTACCCCTTC.

The chain employs TRBV5-1 and TRBJ2-7; 10 bases align to TRBD1. From germline, CDR1 is SGHRS and CDR2 YFSETQ. With 1 base clipped from V and 3 bases from J, the junction kept 4 bases outside the gene matches. The CDR3 consists of 15 residues. CDR3 nucleotide sequence: TGCGCCAGCAGCTTGCTAGGGACAGGGGACTACGAGCAGTACTTC. Translating it yields CASSLLGTGDYEQYF.

The V call is TRBV5-8, the J call TRBJ1-4; possible D gene TRBD1, 5 bases. Germline V gene lookup returns CDR1 SGHTS and CDR2 YDEGEE. The ends were cut back, 5 bases at V and 3 bases at J, with 14 bases in the middle. The CDR3 has 15 amino acids. Here the CDR3 DNA reads TGTGCCAGCAGTCTTACGACAGCCCCTAATGAAAAACTGTTTTTT. Amino acids: CASSLTTAPNEKLFF.

This clone was recorded a few times. The chain employs TRBV28 and TRBJ2-5; no definite D call. CDR3 length: 15 residues. V shed 7 bases and J shed 9 bases, with 24 bases lying between them. Germline V gene data show CDR1 as MDHEN and CDR2 as SYDVKM. The CDR3 loop reads CASTISPRPPQPQYF. The CDR3 DNA is TGTGCCAGCACCATCAGCCCGAGGCCCCCCCAGCCCCAGTACTTC.

The chain uses TRBV20-1 and TRBJ2-7; no definite D call. The V end lost 3 bases, the J end lost 5 bases, and 5 bases lay between the germline ends. Germline lookup yields CDR1 DFQATT and CDR2 SNEGSKA (reference sequence). CDR3 length: 10 residues. As DNA, the CDR3 is TGCAGTGCTAGTCGTGACGAGCAGTACTTC. This sequence encodes CSASRDEQYF.

V is TRBV5-4 and J is TRBJ2-1; 12 bases agree with TRBD2. With V trimmed by 4 bases and J by 7 bases, 6 bases remained unmatched. Germline V lookup: CDR1 SGHNT, CDR2 YYREEE (reference sequence). The CDR3 is 15 amino acids. This CDR3 is CASSLGTSGQNEQFF. The CDR3 DNA reads TGTGCCAGCAGCCTTGGGACTAGCGGGCAGAATGAGCAGTTCTTC.

This clone was picked up one time. The same CDR3 also results from other DNA sequences found in this sample. This chain joins TRBV29-1 and TRBJ2-7; D remains ambiguous. Germline-derived CDR1 and CDR2 are SQVTM and ANQGSEA. V was cut by 6 bases and J by 2 bases, with 8 bases left in between. The CDR3 is 11 amino acids. The CDR3 DNA reads TGCAGCGTCGCAGACACCTACGAGCAGTACTTC. Translated: CSVADTYEQYF.

This chain links TRBV19 with TRBJ1-5; D call uncertain. V was clipped by 2 bases and J by 4 bases, with 18 bases between them. Germline CDR1 reads LNHDA; CDR2 reads SQIVND (reference sequence). This CDR3 is 17 amino acids long. CDR3 in amino acids: CASSIRLLAGSNQPQHF. CDR3 DNA: TGTGCCAGTAGTATAAGGCTTCTGGCGGGGTCAAATCAGCCCCAGCATTTT.

The count of this clone is one. The chain combines TRBV7-9 with TRBJ2-7; D is uncertain. Trimming stripped 1 base from V and 2 bases from J, with 6 bases between. The germline CDR1 and CDR2 sequences are SEHNR and FQNEAQ (reference sequence). The CDR3 sequence is 13 residues long. CDR3 DNA: TGTGCCAGCAGCTTAGACAGTCCCTACGAGCAGTACTTC. It specifies CASSLDSPYEQYF.